This TCR beta chain is drawn from a study of CD8+ T cells in alopecia areata. Turning to the study itself: Those patients who were treated received oral tofacitinib, which was given at 5 to 10 mg twice daily for moderate-to-severe alopecia areata.

After isolation, RNA underwent reverse transcription to generate cDNA as the sequencing template. The data were produced by immunoSEQ multiplex PCR, yet TCRdb's version contains in-frame clones alone and is incomplete. The data show approximately 59,000 clones, approximately 46% seen once. Lesional scalp punch biopsies and peripheral blood came from alopecia areata patients. This CDR3 is 16 amino acids long. V lost 3 bases, J lost 0 bases, and 4 bases stayed unmatched. Germline CDR1 is MNHEY and CDR2 is SMNVEV (reference sequence). The clonotype originates from a human donor with alopecia areata. This chain connects TRBV27 to TRBJ2-1; 8 bases line up with TRBD2. Sample: CD8+ T cells sorted from blood, taken at week 0. CDR3 DNA: TGTGCCAGCAGTTTCGCGGGAGGTGGCTCCTACAATGAGCAGTTCTTC. Translated, it gives CASSFAGGGSYNEQFF.